This T cell receptor beta chain was recovered during a study of CD8+ T cells in alopecia areata. Study-level findings and limits: Lesional tissue from the scalp (especially in alopecia totalis/universalis) showed higher clonality than normal scalp.

This CDR3 is built from 15 residues. Germline V gene lookup returns CDR1 MDHEN and CDR2 SYDVKM. The junction had 6 bases not matched to a gene; V was cut back by 5 bases and J by 4 bases. A word on this clone: Its antigen is unknown.

TCR sequencing used cDNA made by reverse transcription of extracted RNA. Repertoires were generated with immunoSEQ multiplex PCR, while TCRdb's copy carries only in-frame clones and drops some. The data contain 89,000 or so clones, about 53% of them seen just once; the ten biggest clones take up approximately 5.7%. As part of sample collection, lesional scalp punch biopsies and peripheral blood were taken from alopecia areata patients. CD4+ and CD8+ T cells were sorted from PBMCs. Sequencing input: NKG2D-high CD8+ T cells sorted from blood. The V call is TRBV28, the J call TRBJ2-5; 11 nucleotides match TRBD1. The receptor was derived from a human donor with alopecia areata. The CDR3 nucleotides read TGTGCCAGCAGTCTTGGACAGGGGGCTCTAGAGACCCAGTACTTC. This encodes CASSLGQGALETQYF.